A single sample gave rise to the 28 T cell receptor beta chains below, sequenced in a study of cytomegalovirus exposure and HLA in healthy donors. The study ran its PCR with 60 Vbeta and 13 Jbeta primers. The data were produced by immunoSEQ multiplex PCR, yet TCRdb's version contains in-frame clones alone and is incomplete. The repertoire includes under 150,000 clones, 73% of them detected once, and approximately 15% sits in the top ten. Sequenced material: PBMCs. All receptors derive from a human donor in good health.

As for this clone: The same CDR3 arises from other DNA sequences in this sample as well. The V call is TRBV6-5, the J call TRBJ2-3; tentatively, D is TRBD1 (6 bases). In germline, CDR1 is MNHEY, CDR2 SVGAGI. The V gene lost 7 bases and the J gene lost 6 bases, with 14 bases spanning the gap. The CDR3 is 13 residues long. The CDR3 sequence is CASTSQGFDTQYF. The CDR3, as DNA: TGTGCCAGCACCTCACAGGGTTTCGATACGCAGTATTTT.

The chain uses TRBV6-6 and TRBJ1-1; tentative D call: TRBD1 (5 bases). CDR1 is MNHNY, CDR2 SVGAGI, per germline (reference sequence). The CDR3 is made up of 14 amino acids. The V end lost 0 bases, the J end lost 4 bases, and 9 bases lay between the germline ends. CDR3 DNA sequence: TGTGCCAGCAGTTACTCGGACATGACCACTGAAGCTTTCTTT. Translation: CASSYSDMTTEAFF.

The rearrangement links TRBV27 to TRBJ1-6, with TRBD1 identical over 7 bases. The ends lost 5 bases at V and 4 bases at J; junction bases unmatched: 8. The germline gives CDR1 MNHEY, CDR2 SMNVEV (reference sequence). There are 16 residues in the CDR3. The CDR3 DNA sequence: TGTGCCAGCAGTAAAAAGGGACAGTCGTATAATTCACCCCTCCACTTT. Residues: CASSKKGQSYNSPLHF.

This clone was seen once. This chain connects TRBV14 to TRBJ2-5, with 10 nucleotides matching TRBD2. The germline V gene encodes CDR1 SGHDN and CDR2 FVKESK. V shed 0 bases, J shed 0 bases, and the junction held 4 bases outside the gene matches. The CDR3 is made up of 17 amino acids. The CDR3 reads CASSQDEAGGYQETQYF. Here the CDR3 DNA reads TGTGCCAGCAGCCAAGATGAAGCGGGAGGGTACCAAGAGACCCAGTACTTC.

CDR3 DNA sequence: TGTGCCAGCAGCTTTTCCCGGACAGGGACTCTCATAATTAGCACAGATACGCAGTATTTT. Its protein product is CASSFSRTGTLIISTDTQYF. The chain couples TRBV13 to TRBJ2-3, with 8 bases fitting TRBD1. This CDR3 has 20 amino acids. Germline lookup yields CDR1 PRHDT and CDR2 FYEKMQ (reference sequence). V shed 3 bases and J 0 bases; nucleotides not matched to a gene: 17.

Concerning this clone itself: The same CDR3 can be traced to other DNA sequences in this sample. The CDR3 reads CAIGGGYEQYF. The CDR3 bases are TGTGCCATAGGGGGCGGCTACGAGCAGTACTTC. V is TRBV10-3 and J is TRBJ2-7; 7 nucleotides match TRBD1. V was pared by 9 bases and J by 3 bases, with 2 bases of the junction left unmatched. There are 11 residues in the CDR3. From germline, CDR1 is ENHRY and CDR2 SYGVKD.

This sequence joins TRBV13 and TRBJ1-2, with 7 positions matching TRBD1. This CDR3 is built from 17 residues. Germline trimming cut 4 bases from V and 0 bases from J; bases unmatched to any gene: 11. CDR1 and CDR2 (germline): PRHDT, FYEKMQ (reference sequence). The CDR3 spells CASSSRDSFLANYGYTF. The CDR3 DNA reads TGTGCCAGCAGCTCCCGGGACAGTTTCTTAGCTAACTATGGCTACACCTTC.

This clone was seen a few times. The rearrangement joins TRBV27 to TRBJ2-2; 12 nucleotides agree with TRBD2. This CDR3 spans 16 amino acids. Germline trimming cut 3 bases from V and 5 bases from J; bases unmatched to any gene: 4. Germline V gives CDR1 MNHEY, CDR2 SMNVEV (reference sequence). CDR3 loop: CASSFSTSGRTGELFF. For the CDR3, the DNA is TGTGCCAGCAGTTTCTCCACTAGCGGGAGGACCGGGGAGCTGTTTTTT.

DNA for the CDR3: TGCGCCAGCAGCTTGTCGGAGGGCCAGACCTACGAGCAGTACTTC. Amino acid sequence: CASSLSEGQTYEQYF. The genes are TRBV5-1 and TRBJ2-7, with D possibly being TRBD2 (6 bases). Germline CDR1 is SGHRS and CDR2 is YFSETQ. V shed 1 base and J shed 2 bases, with 13 bases lying between them. This CDR3 region has 15 residues.

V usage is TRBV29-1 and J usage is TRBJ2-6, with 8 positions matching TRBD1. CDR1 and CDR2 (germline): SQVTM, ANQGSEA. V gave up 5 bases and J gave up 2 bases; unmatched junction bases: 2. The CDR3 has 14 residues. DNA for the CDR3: TGCAGCGTTCCAGGGGGCGCTGGGGCCAACGTCCTGACTTTC. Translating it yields CSVPGGAGANVLTF.

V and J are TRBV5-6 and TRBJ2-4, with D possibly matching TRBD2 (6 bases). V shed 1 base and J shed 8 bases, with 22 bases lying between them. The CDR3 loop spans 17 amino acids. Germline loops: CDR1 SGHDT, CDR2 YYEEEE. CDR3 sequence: CASSLRGTSPFRHIQYF. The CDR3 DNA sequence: TGTGCCAGCAGCTTGCGGGGGACCAGCCCATTCAGGCACATTCAGTACTTC.

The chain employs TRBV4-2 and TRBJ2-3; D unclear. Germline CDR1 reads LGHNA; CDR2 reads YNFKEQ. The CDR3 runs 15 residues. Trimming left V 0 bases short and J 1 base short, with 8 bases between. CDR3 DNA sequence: TGTGCCAGCAGCCAAGAGGCCCTAGGCACAGATACGCAGTATTTT. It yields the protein CASSQEALGTDTQYF.

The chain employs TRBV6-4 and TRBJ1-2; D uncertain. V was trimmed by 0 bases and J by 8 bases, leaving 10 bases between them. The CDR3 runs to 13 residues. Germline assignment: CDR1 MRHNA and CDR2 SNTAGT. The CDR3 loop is CASSDSGTGGYTF. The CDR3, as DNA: TGTGCCAGCAGTGACTCGGGCACTGGGGGCTACACCTTC.

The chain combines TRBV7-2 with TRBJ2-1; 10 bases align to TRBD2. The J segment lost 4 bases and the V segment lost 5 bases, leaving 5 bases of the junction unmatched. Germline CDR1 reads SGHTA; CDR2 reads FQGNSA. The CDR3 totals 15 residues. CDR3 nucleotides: TGTGCCAGCAGCATAAGCGGGGGGGCTTACAATGAGCAGTTCTTC. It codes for CASSISGGAYNEQFF.

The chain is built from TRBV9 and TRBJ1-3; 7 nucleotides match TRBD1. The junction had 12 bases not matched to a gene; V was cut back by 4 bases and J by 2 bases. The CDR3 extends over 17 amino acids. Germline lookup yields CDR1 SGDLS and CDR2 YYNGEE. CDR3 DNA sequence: TGTGCCAGCAGCCCGCCGACAGGGCATTCTCCTGGAAACACCATATATTTT. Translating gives CASSPPTGHSPGNTIYF.

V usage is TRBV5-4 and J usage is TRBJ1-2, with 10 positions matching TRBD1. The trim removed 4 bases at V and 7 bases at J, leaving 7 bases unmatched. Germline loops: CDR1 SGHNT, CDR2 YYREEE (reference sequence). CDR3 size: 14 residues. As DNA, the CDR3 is TGTGCCAGCAGCGCACCGGGACAGGGGTCTGGCTACACCTTC. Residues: CASSAPGQGSGYTF. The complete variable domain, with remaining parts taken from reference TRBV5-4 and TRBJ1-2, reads ETGVTQSPTHLIKTRGQQVTLRCSSQSGHNTVSWYQQALGQGPQFIFQYYREEENGRGNFPPRFSGLQFPNYSSELNVNALELDDSALYLCASSAPGQGSGYTFGSGTRLTVV.

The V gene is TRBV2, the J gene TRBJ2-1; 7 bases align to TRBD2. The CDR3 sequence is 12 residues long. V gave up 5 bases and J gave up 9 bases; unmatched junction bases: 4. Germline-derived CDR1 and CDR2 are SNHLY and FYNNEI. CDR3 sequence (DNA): TGTGCCAGCAGTAGGACTAGTACTGAGCAGTTCTTC. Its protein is CASSRTSTEQFF.

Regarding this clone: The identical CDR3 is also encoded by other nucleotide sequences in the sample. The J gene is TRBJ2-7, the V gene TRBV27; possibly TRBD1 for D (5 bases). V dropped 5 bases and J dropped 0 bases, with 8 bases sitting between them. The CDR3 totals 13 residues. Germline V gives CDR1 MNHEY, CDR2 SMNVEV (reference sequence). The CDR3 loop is CASSPGISYEQYF. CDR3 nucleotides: TGTGCCAGCAGTCCAGGGATCTCCTACGAGCAGTACTTC.

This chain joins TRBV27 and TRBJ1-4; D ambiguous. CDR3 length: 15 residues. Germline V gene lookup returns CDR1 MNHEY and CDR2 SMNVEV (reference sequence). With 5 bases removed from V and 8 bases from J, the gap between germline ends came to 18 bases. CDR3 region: CASSPRRYMGEKLFF. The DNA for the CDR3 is TGTGCCAGCAGTCCCCGCCGGTACATGGGCGAAAAACTGTTTTTT.

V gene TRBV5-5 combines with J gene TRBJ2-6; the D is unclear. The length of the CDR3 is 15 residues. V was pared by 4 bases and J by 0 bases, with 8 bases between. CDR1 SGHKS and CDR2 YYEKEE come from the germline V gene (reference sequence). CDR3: CASSPGSSGANVLTF. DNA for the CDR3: TGTGCCAGCAGCCCGGGTTCCTCTGGGGCCAACGTCCTGACTTTC.

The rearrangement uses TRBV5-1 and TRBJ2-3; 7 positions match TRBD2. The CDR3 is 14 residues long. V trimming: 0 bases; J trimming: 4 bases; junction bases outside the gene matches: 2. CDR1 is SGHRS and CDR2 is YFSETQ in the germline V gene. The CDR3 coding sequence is TGCGCCAGCAGCTTGGGCCTAGCGGCAGATACGCAGTATTTT. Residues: CASSLGLAADTQYF.

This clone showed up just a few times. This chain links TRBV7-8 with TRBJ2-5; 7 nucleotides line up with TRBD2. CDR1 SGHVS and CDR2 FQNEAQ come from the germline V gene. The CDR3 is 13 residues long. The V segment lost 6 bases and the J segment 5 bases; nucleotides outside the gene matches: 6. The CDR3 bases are TGTGCCAGCAGAAGCCTAGCGGCGGAGACCCAGTACTTC. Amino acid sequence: CASRSLAAETQYF. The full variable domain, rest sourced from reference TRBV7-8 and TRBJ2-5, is GAGVSQSPRYKVAKRGQDVALRCDPISGHVSLFWYQQALGQGPEFLTYFQNEAQLDKSGLPSDRFFAERPEGSVSTLKIQRTQQEDSAVYLCASRSLAAETQYFGPGTRLLVL.

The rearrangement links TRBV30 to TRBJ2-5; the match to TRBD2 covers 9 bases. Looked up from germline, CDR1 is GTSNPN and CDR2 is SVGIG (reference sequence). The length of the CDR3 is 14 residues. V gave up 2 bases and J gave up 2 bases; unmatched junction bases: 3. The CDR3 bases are TGTGCCTGGAGTCGCCTAGCGGGACAAGAGACCCAGTACTTC. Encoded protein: CAWSRLAGQETQYF.

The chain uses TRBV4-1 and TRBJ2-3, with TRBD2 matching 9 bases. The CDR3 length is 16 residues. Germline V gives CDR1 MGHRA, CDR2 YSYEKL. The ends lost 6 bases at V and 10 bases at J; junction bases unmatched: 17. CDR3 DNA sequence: TGCGCCAGCAGGATCCGACTAGCGGCCGGGACGGATGCGCAGTATTTT. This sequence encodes CASRIRLAAGTDAQYF.

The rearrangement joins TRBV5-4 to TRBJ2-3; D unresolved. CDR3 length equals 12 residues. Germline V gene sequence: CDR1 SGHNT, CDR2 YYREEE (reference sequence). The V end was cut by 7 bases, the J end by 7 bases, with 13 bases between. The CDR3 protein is CASGELLNTQYF. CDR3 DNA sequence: TGTGCCAGCGGAGAACTCTTAAATACGCAGTATTTT.

The CDR3 DNA sequence: TGTGCCAGCAGCCAAGTTGGGCGACAGGGTGGAGCTTTCTTT. Its protein product is CASSQVGRQGGAFF. The chain uses TRBV14 and TRBJ1-1; 7 bases map to TRBD1. The CDR3 extends over 14 amino acids. Germline CDR1 and CDR2: SGHDN and FVKESK. V was pared by 1 base and J by 10 bases, with 9 bases of the junction left unmatched.

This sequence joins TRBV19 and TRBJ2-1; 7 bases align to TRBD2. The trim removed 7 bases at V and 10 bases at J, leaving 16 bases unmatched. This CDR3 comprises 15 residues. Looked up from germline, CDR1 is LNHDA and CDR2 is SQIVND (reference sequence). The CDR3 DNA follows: TGTGCCAGTAAGAGTGGGCTAGCGGAATCGAGCGAGCAGTTCTTC. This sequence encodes CASKSGLAESSEQFF.

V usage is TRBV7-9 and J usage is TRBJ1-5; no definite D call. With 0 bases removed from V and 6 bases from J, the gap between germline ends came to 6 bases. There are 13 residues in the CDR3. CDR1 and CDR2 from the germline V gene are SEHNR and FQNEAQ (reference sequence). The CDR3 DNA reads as TGTGCCAGCAGCTTAGCGCTCAGTCAGCCCCAGCATTTT. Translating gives CASSLALSQPQHF. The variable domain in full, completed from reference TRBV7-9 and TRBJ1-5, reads DTGVSQNPRHKITKRGQNVTFRCDPISEHNRLYWYRQTLGQGPEFLTYFQNEAQLEKSRLLSDRFSAERPKGSFSTLEIQRTEQGDSAMYLCASSLALSQPQHFGDGTRLSIL.